This T cell receptor beta chain was recovered during a study of identical twins. Findings and limits, study-wide: Invariant cells of the MAIT and iNKT types might have partly distorted the zero-insertion analyses. Low generation-probability sequences were in excess among twin-shared out-of-frame alpha sequences. The abundant beta clonotypes from cord blood had fewer insertions, and memory repertoires had none of this.

Germline trimming cut 6 bases from V and 5 bases from J; bases unmatched to any gene: 7. The CDR3 spans 13 residues. Turning to this clonotype: What it binds is not known.

TCRdb itself ran the 5' RACE reads through MiXCR, one entry per CDR3 protein. In the table there are roughly 1,500,000 distinct CDR3 sequences, about 32% of which are singletons. The source of this sequence is a newborn girl in good health. This chain links TRBV12-3 or TRBV12-4 with TRBJ2-7; 7 bases agree with TRBD1. Sequencing used cord blood. The CDR3 nucleotides read TGTGCCAGCAGAGGGACAGTTGACAACGAGCAGTACTTC. As protein: CASRGTVDNEQYF.